The T cell receptor (beta chain) under discussion was sequenced for a study of blood T cell repertoires in COVID-19. TCRdb's table, derived via immunoSEQ multiplex PCR, lists solely in-frame clones and lacks some. The data show around 190,000 clones, 70% to 80% seen once. Germline values: CDR1 SGDLS, CDR2 YYNGEE. The V end lost 0 bases, the J end lost 3 bases, and 10 bases lay between the germline ends. This CDR3 is built from 14 residues. The sequenced material came from peripheral blood. The sequence came from a middle-aged woman with COVID-19, enrolled during active disease. The V call is TRBV9, the J call TRBJ2-7, with D perhaps TRBD2 (6 bases). CDR3 loop: CASSVAGEHYEQYF. In DNA form, the CDR3 reads TGTGCCAGCAGCGTAGCGGGGGAGCACTACGAGCAGTACTTC.